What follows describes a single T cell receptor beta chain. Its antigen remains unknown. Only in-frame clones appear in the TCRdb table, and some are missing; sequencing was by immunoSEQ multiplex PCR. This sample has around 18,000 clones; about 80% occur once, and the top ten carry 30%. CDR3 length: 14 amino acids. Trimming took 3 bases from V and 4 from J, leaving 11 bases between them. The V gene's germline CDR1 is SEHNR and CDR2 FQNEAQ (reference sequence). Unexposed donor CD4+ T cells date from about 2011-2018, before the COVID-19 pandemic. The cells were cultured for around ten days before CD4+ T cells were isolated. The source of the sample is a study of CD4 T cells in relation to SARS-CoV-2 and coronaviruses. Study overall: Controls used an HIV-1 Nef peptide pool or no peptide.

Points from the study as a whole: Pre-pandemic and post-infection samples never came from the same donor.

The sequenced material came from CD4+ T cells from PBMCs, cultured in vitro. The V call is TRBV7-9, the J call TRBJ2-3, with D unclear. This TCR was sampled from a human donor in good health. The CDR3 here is CASSFSFGSDTQYF. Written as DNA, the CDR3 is TGTGCCAGCAGCTTCAGTTTTGGCTCAGATACGCAGTATTTT.